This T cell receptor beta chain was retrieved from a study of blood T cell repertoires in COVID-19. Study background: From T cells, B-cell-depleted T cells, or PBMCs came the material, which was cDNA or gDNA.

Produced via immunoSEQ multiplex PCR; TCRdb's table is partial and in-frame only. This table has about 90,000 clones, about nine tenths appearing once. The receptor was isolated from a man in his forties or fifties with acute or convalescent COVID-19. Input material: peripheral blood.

The CDR3 loop is CASSIGTSYEQYF. The DNA for the CDR3 is TGCGCCAGCAGCATCGGGACTAGCTACGAGCAGTACTTC. The J gene is TRBJ2-7, the V gene TRBV5-1; 8 positions agree with TRBD2. The CDR3 length is 13 residues. With V trimmed by 4 bases and J by 3 bases, 3 bases remained unmatched. From germline, CDR1 is SGHRS and CDR2 YFSETQ.